The rows below give T cell receptor beta chains drawn from one sample of a study of beta chain features in type 1 diabetes. Measured with immunoSEQ multiplex PCR; TCRdb has only the in-frame clones, and not every one. The table records 620,000 or so clones, roughly a sixth of them present only once. Sequences were obtained from naive CD4+ T cells from blood. These receptors all stem from a man aged 18 to 30 in good health. Both conserved end residues are part of each CDR3. Each record gives: D gene, J gene, V gene, clone size, CDR3 DNA, CDR3 protein. D genes are given only for firm matches. Some rows mark clone size as missing; the rest say once, few, many or name a class of expanded clone.

D: TRBD2
J: TRBJ2-1
V: TRBV7-9
size: few
DNA: TGTGCCAGCAGCCGGGGGGAAAGCTCCTACAATGAGCAGTTCTTC
CDR3: CASSRGESSYNEQFF

D: TRBD1
J: TRBJ2-3
V: TRBV10-3
size: -
DNA: TGTGCCATCAGTGAGTCGGGACAGGGTAAAGATACGCAGTATTTT
CDR3: CAISESGQGKDTQYF

D: -
J: TRBJ1-1
V: TRBV28
size: -
DNA: TGTGCCATTGTGACCCCGGGGAACACTGAAGCTTTCTTT
CDR3: CAIVTPGNTEAFF

D: -
J: TRBJ2-7
V: TRBV7-9
size: -
DNA: TGTGCCAGCAGCTTCTCAGGACCGCGAGAGCAGTACTTC
CDR3: CASSFSGPREQYF

D: -
J: TRBJ2-3
V: TRBV7-2
size: few
DNA: TGTGCCAGCAGCGGGACATTCACAGATACGCAGTATTTT
CDR3: CASSGTFTDTQYF

D: TRBD1
J: TRBJ1-2
V: TRBV7-3
size: -
DNA: TGTGCCAGCAGCTTCCGGACAGGGGGGCGCTATGGCTACACCTTC
CDR3: CASSFRTGGRYGYTF

D: -
J: TRBJ1-2
V: TRBV5-4
size: -
DNA: TGTGCCAGCAGCTTGGCATACCGGCAAGGAGGCTACACCTTC
CDR3: CASSLAYRQGGYTF

D: -
J: TRBJ2-2
V: TRBV12-5
size: -
DNA: TGTGCTAGTGGTGGGGCCGGACGGGACACCGGGGAGCTGTTTTTT
CDR3: CASGGAGRDTGELFF

D: -
J: TRBJ2-3
V: TRBV15
size: -
DNA: TGTGCCACCAGCATCGGGGGTACAGATACGCAGTATTTT
CDR3: CATSIGGTDTQYF

D: -
J: TRBJ1-2
V: TRBV29-1
size: -
DNA: TGCAGCGTTGAAGATCCCCGGGCTTTCATCTATGGCTACACCTTC
CDR3: CSVEDPRAFIYGYTF

D: TRBD1
J: TRBJ1-5
V: TRBV5-4
size: -
DNA: TGTGCCAGCAGCCAAGTACAGGGGGCTAGTAATCAGCCCCAGCATTTT
CDR3: CASSQVQGASNQPQHF

D: -
J: TRBJ2-7
V: TRBV15
size: few
DNA: TGTGCCACCAGCAGAGGAACGGGGATCGAGCAGTACTTC
CDR3: CATSRGTGIEQYF

D: -
J: TRBJ2-2
V: TRBV19
size: -
DNA: TGTGCCAGTAGTATGATGGCCACCGGGGAGCTGTTTTTT
CDR3: CASSMMATGELFF

D: TRBD1
J: TRBJ1-6
V: TRBV7-2
size: -
DNA: TGTGCCAGCAGCTTAGTTATCGCCGGACAGGGCGATTCACCCCTCCACTTT
CDR3: CASSLVIAGQGDSPLHF

D: -
J: TRBJ2-7
V: TRBV6-5
size: -
DNA: TGTGCCAGCGGCCCCTTGGGTCTCGCCTCCTACGAGCAGTACTTC
CDR3: CASGPLGLASYEQYF

D: TRBD1
J: TRBJ2-2
V: TRBV6-5
size: -
DNA: TGTGCCAGCAGTTCGGGACAGGGCGTTGGCGGGGAGCTGTTTTTT
CDR3: CASSSGQGVGGELFF

D: TRBD1
J: TRBJ2-7
V: TRBV4-1
size: few
DNA: TGCGCCAGCAGCCGACCGGGACAGGGCGTCTACGAGCAGTACTTC
CDR3: CASSRPGQGVYEQYF

D: -
J: TRBJ2-7
V: TRBV29-1
size: few
DNA: TGCAGCGTTCAGGACCCGCTCAATTACGAGCAGTACTTC
CDR3: CSVQDPLNYEQYF

D: -
J: TRBJ1-3
V: TRBV29-1
size: -
DNA: TGCAGCGTTGGCGATACCTCAGGCTCTGGAAACACCATATATTTT
CDR3: CSVGDTSGSGNTIYF

D: -
J: TRBJ2-6
V: TRBV19
size: -
DNA: TGTGCCAGTAGTATCGGCAGGGGAGGGGCTGGGGCCAACGTCCTGACTTTC
CDR3: CASSIGRGGAGANVLTF

D: TRBD1
J: TRBJ1-6
V: TRBV18
size: few
DNA: TGTGCCAGCTCGCCCGGGACAGGGGTTAATTCACCCCTCCACTTT
CDR3: CASSPGTGVNSPLHF

D: -
J: TRBJ1-5
V: TRBV6-5
size: -
DNA: TGTGCCAGCAGTGAAGAAGGAAATCAGCCCCAGCATTTT
CDR3: CASSEEGNQPQHF

D: TRBD1
J: TRBJ2-1
V: TRBV19
size: -
DNA: TGTGCCAGTAGTCTATACTCGGGACAGAATTACAATGAGCAGTTCTTC
CDR3: CASSLYSGQNYNEQFF

D: -
J: TRBJ1-2
V: TRBV5-4
size: -
DNA: TGTGCCAGCAGCCTCACGACAGCCCCGCTATATGGCTACACCTTC
CDR3: CASSLTTAPLYGYTF

D: -
J: TRBJ2-7
V: TRBV2
size: -
DNA: TGTGCCAGCAGTGAATACGAGCAGTACTTC
CDR3: CASSEYEQYF

D: -
J: TRBJ2-3
V: TRBV27
size: -
DNA: TGTGCCAGCAGTCGAATCCGCACGGCCCAGGGCACAGATACGCAGTATTTT
CDR3: CASSRIRTAQGTDTQYF

D: TRBD1
J: TRBJ2-6
V: TRBV14
size: many
DNA: TGTGCCAGCAGCCAAGATAAGGACAGGGCTGGGGCCAACGTCCTGACTTTC
CDR3: CASSQDKDRAGANVLTF

D: -
J: TRBJ1-2
V: TRBV10-3
size: few
DNA: TGTGCCATCAGTGATCATACAGGAATCTCTAACTATGGCTACACCTTC
CDR3: CAISDHTGISNYGYTF

D: TRBD1
J: TRBJ1-1
V: TRBV5-6
size: few
DNA: TGTGCCAGCAGCTGGGACAGTTTGGAACGATCTGAAGCTTTCTTT
CDR3: CASSWDSLERSEAFF

D: -
J: TRBJ1-5
V: TRBV4-2
size: -
DNA: TGTGCCAGCAGCCGCCCAGGGTCGGGTGATCAGCCCCAGCATTTT
CDR3: CASSRPGSGDQPQHF

D: -
J: TRBJ2-7
V: TRBV6-5
size: few
DNA: TGTGCCAGCAGTTACTCGAGGGGCCCCTACGAGCAGTACTTC
CDR3: CASSYSRGPYEQYF

D: -
J: TRBJ2-6
V: TRBV25-1
size: -
DNA: TGTGCCAGCAGGGACCCATCCGGGGCCAACGTCCTGACTTTC
CDR3: CASRDPSGANVLTF

D: TRBD2
J: TRBJ2-3
V: TRBV28
size: -
DNA: TGTGCCAGCAGTCGTTTTGGGGGCCCGGGACTAGCGGGAGGCCCAGATACGCAGTATTTT
CDR3: CASSRFGGPGLAGGPDTQYF

D: TRBD1
J: TRBJ1-5
V: TRBV18
size: few
DNA: TGTGCCAGCTCACCACCGGGACAGGGGGCTCAGCCCCAGCATTTT
CDR3: CASSPPGQGAQPQHF

D: TRBD1
J: TRBJ2-5
V: TRBV7-9
size: few
DNA: TGTGCCAGCAGCCGAGGACAGGGTTGGGAAGAGACCCAGTACTTC
CDR3: CASSRGQGWEETQYF